This T cell receptor beta chain was observed in a study of CD39 and CD103 CD8 tumor-infiltrating T cells. Findings and limits, study-wide: Blood and uninvolved lymph node rarely held DP TIL clonotypes.

Concerning this clone itself: Its target is not known.

Trimming took off 5 bases at V and 5 bases at J, with 19 bases between the two ends. This CDR3 is 17 amino acids long. CDR1 is KGHSH, CDR2 LQKENI, per germline. DNA input per subset was about 10,000 to 110,000 sorted cells. Repertoires were generated with immunoSEQ multiplex PCR, while TCRdb's copy carries only in-frame clones and drops some. This sample has 600 or so clones, with about 70% found just once. The V and J genes are TRBV18 and TRBJ2-6; a possible D gene is TRBD1 (6 bases). This TCR was recovered from a human donor with ovarian cancer. The sequencing sample was made of CD39- CD103+ CD8+ T cells sorted from the tumor. The subset here: CD103+CD39- single-positive CD45RA- CD8 T cells. The CDR3 region is CASSVGADQSRANVLTF. DNA of the CDR3: TGTGCCAGCTCAGTGGGGGCGGACCAAAGTCGGGCCAACGTCCTGACTTTC.